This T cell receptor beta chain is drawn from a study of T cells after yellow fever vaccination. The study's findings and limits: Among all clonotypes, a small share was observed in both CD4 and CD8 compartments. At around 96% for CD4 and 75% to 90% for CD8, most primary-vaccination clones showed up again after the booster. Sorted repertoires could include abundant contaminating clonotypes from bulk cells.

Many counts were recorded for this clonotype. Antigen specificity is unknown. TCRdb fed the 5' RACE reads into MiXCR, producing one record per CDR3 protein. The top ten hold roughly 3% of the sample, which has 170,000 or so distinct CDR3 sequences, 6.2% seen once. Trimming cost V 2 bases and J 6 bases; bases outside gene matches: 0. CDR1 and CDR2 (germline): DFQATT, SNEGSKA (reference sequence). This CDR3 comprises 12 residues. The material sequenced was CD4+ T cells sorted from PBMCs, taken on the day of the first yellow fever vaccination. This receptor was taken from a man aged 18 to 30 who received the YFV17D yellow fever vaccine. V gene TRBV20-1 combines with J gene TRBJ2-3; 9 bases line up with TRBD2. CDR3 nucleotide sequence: TGCAGTGCTAGACTAGCGGGGGATACGCAGTATTTT. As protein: CSARLAGDTQYF.